This TCR beta chain was documented in a study of CD8 T cells in Susac syndrome. Study information: Sequenced Susac syndrome patients included roughly six with active disease and fewer than 10 who were in remission.

In blood CD8+ and CD4+ T cells, TCR beta underwent sequencing. Negative isolation yielded the CD8+ and CD4+ T cells, while FACS enriched the TEMRA cells. The V and J ends lost 5 bases and 5 bases, in that order; junction bases with no gene match: 5. The CDR3 loop spans 14 amino acids. Germline values: CDR1 SGHTA, CDR2 FQGNSA. Random hexamers served to reverse transcribe about 0.5 to 1 ug RNA. Multiplex PCR with immunoSEQ amplified the TCR beta CDR3 across 54 Vbeta and 13 Jbeta. TCRdb re-analysed the immunoSEQ multiplex PCR reads in MiXCR, keeping a single row per CDR3 protein. The top ten hold around 0.15% of the sample, which has 210,000 or so distinct CDR3 sequences, approximately 94% seen once.

The origin of this receptor is a human donor with Susac syndrome. The chain couples TRBV7-2 to TRBJ1-2; 10 bases fit TRBD1. Sequences were obtained from CD4+ T cells from PBMCs. The CDR3 is CASSPRTGGYGYTF. CDR3 DNA sequence: TGTGCCAGCAGCCCGCGGACAGGGGGTTATGGCTACACCTTC.